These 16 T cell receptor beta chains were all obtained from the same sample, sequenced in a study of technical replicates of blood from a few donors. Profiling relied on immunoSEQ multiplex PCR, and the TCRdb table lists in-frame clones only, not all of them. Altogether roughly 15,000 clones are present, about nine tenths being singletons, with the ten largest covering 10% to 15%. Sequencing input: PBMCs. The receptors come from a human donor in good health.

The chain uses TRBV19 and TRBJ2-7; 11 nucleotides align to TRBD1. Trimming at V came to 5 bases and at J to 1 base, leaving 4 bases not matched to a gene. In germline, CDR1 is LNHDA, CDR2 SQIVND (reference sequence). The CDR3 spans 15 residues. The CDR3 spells CASSLGTGGSYEQYF. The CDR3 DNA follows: TGTGCCAGTAGTCTAGGGACAGGGGGTTCCTACGAGCAGTACTTC.

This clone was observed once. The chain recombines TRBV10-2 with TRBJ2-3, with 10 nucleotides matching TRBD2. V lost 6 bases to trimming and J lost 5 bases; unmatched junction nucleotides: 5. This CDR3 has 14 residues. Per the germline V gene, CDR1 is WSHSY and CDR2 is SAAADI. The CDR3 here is CASRPIAGGDTQYF. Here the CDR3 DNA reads TGCGCCAGCAGGCCCATAGCGGGAGGAGATACGCAGTATTTT.

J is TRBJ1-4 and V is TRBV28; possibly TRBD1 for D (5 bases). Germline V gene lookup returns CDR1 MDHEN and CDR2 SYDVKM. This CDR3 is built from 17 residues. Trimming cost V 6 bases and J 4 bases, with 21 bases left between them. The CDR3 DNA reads TGTGCCAGCAGACCCCCGACAGTTAGGGCTATTAATGAAAAACTGTTTTTT. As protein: CASRPPTVRAINEKLFF.

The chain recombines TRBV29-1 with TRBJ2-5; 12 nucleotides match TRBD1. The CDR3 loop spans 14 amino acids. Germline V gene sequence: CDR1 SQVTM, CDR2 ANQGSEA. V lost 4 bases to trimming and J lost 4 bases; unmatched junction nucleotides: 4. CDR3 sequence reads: CSVATGQGAETQYF. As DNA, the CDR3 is TGCAGCGTTGCAACGGGACAGGGGGCAGAGACCCAGTACTTC. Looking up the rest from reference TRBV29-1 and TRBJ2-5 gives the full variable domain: SAVISQKPSRDICQRGTSLTIQCQVDSQVTMMFWYRQQPGQSLTLIATANQGSEATYESGFVIDKFPISRPNLTFSTLTVSNMSPEDSSIYLCSVATGQGAETQYFGPGTRLLVL.

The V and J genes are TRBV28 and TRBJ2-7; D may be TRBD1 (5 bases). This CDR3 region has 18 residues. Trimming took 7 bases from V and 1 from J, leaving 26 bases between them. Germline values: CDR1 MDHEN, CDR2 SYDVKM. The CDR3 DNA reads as TGTGCCAGCATCCCTTCAGCTAAAATCACAGGCAAATCCTACGAGCAGTACTTC. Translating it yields CASIPSAKITGKSYEQYF.

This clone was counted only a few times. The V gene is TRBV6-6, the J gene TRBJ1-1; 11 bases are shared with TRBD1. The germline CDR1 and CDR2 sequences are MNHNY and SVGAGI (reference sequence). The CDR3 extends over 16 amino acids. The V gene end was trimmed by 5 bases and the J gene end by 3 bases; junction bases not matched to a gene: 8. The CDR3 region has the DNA TGTGCCAGCAGTCACCCCGGACAGGGGGCCTACACTGAAGCTTTCTTT. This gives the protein CASSHPGQGAYTEAFF.

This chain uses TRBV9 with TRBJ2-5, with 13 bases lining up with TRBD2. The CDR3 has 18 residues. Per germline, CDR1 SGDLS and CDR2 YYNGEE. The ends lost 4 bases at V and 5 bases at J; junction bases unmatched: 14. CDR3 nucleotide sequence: TGTGCCAGCAGCTCCGGACTAGCGGGAGTTTTTGGGATGGAGACCCAGTACTTC. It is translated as CASSSGLAGVFGMETQYF.

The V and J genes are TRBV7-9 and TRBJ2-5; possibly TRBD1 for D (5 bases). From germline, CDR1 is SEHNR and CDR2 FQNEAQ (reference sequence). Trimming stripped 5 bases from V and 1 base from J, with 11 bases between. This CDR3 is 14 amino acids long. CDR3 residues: CASSPTGVQETQYF. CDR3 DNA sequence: TGTGCCAGCAGCCCCACAGGAGTCCAAGAGACCCAGTACTTC.

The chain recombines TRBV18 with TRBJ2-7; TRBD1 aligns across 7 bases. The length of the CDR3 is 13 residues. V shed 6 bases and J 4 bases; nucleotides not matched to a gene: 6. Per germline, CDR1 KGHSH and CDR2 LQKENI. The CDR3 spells CASSIRQGYEQYF. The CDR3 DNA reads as TGTGCCAGCTCCATCCGACAGGGATACGAGCAGTACTTC.

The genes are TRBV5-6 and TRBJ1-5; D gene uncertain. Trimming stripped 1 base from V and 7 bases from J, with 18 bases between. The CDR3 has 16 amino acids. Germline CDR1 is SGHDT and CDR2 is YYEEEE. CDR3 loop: CASSLKFDFRSQPQHF. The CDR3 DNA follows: TGTGCCAGCAGCTTGAAGTTCGACTTTAGGAGCCAGCCCCAGCATTTT.

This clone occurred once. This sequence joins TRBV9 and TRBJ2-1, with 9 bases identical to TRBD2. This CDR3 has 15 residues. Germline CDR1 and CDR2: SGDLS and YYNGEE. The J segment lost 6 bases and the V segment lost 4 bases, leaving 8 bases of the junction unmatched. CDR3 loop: CASSPRLAEINEQFF. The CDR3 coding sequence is TGTGCCAGCAGCCCAAGACTAGCGGAAATCAATGAGCAGTTCTTC.

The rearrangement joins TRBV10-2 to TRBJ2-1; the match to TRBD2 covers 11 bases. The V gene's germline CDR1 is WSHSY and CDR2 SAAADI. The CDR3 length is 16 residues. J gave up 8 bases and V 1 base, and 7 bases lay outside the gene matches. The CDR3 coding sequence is TGCGCCAGCAGTGAGTTATTAGCGGGAGGGAAGGATGAGCAGTTCTTC. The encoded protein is CASSELLAGGKDEQFF.

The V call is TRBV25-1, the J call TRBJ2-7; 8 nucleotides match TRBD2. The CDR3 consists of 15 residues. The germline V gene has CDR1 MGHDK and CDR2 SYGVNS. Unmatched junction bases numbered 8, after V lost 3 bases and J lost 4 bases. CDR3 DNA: TGTGCCAGCAGTGAGTCGAGCGGGGGCATATACGAGCAGTACTTC. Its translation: CASSESSGGIYEQYF.

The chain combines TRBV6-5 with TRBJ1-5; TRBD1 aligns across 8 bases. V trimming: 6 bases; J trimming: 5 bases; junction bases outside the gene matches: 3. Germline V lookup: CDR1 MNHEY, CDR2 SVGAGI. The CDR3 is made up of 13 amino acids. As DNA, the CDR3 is TGTGCCAGCAGGCCGACAGGGGATCAGCCCCAGCATTTT. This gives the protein CASRPTGDQPQHF.

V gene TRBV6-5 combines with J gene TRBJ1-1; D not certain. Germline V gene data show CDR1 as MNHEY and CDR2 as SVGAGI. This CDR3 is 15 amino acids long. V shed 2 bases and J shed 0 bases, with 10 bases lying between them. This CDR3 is CASSYTSVLNTEAFF. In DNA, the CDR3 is TGTGCCAGCAGTTACACGTCGGTCCTGAACACTGAAGCTTTCTTT.

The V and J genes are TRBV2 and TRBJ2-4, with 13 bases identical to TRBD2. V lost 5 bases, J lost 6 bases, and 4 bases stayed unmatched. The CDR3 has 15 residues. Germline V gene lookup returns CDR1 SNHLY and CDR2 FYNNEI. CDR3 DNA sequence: TGTGCCAGCAGTTGGACTAGCGGGAGCGGAAACATTCAGTACTTC. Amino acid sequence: CASSWTSGSGNIQYF. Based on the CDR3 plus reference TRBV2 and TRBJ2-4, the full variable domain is EPEVTQTPSHQVTQMGQEVILRCVPISNHLYFYWYRQILGQKVEFLVSFYNNEISEKSEIFDDQFSVERPDGSNFTLKIRSTKLEDSAMYFCASSWTSGSGNIQYFGAGTRLSVL.